This paragraph covers one T cell receptor beta chain sequence. Its antigen remains unidentified. This specimen comes from a study of cytomegalovirus exposure and HLA in healthy donors. Study-wide findings and caveats: Later, an analysis found that common viral pathogens appeared to be linked with several of the most significant clusters. Reportedly, HLA-A and HLA-B alleles of most subjects were accurately predicted from TCR beta. Among TCR sequences, most were rare, though some public TCRs appeared in many donors.

Germline V gene data show CDR1 as SGHAT and CDR2 as FQNNGV. V dropped 3 bases and J dropped 1 base, with 16 bases sitting between them. This CDR3 contains 17 residues. The PCR used 60 Vbeta and 13 Jbeta primers. Per the authors' pipeline: A later analysis counted 65 million to 80 million unique TCR beta chains, 9.5 million to 12 million shared. Profiled with immunoSEQ multiplex PCR; TCRdb holds only in-frame clones, not every one. V, J and clone size are those of that table, while D and trimming were read from the DNA. The table gives about 130,000 clones; the top ten clones make up roughly 1.6% of it.

The gene calls are TRBV11-2 and TRBJ1-3, with D unresolved. The clonotype originates from a woman between 40 and 50 years old in good health and CMV-seronegative. Input material: PBMCs. CDR3 nucleotides: TGTGCCAGCAGCTTTCGCGGGAGCTTTATTTCTGGAAACACCATATATTTT. It translates to CASSFRGSFISGNTIYF.